Listed below are T cell receptor beta chains from one sample, sequenced in a study of blood T cell repertoires in COVID-19. TCRdb's copy holds only in-frame clones and misses some; the assay was immunoSEQ multiplex PCR. The sample lists roughly 220,000 clones, around four fifths occurring once. Sequenced material: peripheral blood. The receptor source for this set is an older woman who had recovered from COVID-19. Both conserved end residues are part of each CDR3. A D gene is named only where the DNA matches it firmly. Size is stated for part of the rows, as once, few or many counts, or as a class when the clone is expanded.

V: TRBV6-1; D: NA; J: TRBJ1-5; size: NA; CDR3: CASSELWTDNQPQHF; DNA: TGTGCCAGCAGTGAACTTTGGACAGACAATCAGCCCCAGCATTTT
V: TRBV10-3; D: TRBD1; J: TRBJ2-1; size: few; CDR3: CAIRGTGAGNEQFF; DNA: TGTGCCATCAGAGGGACAGGGGCGGGCAATGAGCAGTTCTTC
V: TRBV10-3; D: NA; J: TRBJ1-2; size: NA; CDR3: CAISKGDGYTF; DNA: TGTGCCATCAGCAAAGGAGATGGCTACACCTTC
V: TRBV9; D: NA; J: TRBJ2-7; size: NA; CDR3: CASSGGRRAGELSAYEQYF; DNA: TGTGCCAGCAGCGGAGGGCGCAGGGCAGGGGAATTATCAGCCTACGAGCAGTACTTC
V: TRBV9; D: NA; J: TRBJ2-5; size: NA; CDR3: CASSPRHNQETQYF; DNA: TGTGCCAGCAGCCCCCGACACAACCAAGAGACCCAGTACTTC
V: TRBV5-1; D: NA; J: TRBJ1-1; size: NA; CDR3: CASSFSPYDEAFF; DNA: TGCGCCAGCAGCTTTTCCCCCTACGATGAAGCTTTCTTT
V: TRBV19; D: NA; J: TRBJ1-1; size: NA; CDR3: CASTPPVGHRVGHTEAFF; DNA: TGTGCCAGTACCCCTCCCGTGGGTCACAGGGTTGGGCACACTGAAGCTTTCTTT
V: TRBV7-3; D: TRBD2; J: TRBJ2-1; size: NA; CDR3: CASSPTGGGYNEQFF; DNA: TGTGCCAGCAGCCCCACCGGGGGGGGGTACAATGAGCAGTTCTTC
V: TRBV4-3; D: NA; J: TRBJ1-1; size: few; CDR3: CASSPPGAPEAFF; DNA: TGCGCCAGCAGTCCCCCAGGGGCCCCTGAAGCTTTCTTT
V: TRBV27; D: TRBD2; J: TRBJ2-2; size: NA; CDR3: CASSLVRGGPTGELFF; DNA: TGTGCCAGCAGTTTAGTACGCGGGGGACCTACCGGGGAGCTGTTTTTT
V: TRBV7-9; D: NA; J: TRBJ2-3; size: NA; CDR3: CASSPSTDTQYF; DNA: TGTGCCAGCAGCCCGAGCACAGATACGCAGTATTTT
V: TRBV9; D: TRBD1; J: TRBJ1-1; size: few; CDR3: CASSPRTGGIMNTEAFF; DNA: TGTGCCAGCAGCCCACGGACAGGTGGTATTATGAACACTGAAGCTTTCTTT
V: TRBV19; D: TRBD2; J: TRBJ2-1; size: NA; CDR3: CASTSGGAYEQFF; DNA: TGTGCTAGTACTAGCGGGGGGGCCTATGAGCAGTTCTTC
V: TRBV28; D: TRBD1; J: TRBJ2-7; size: NA; CDR3: CASSPTGTGTYEQYF; DNA: TGTGCCAGCAGTCCGACCGGGACAGGGACCTACGAGCAGTACTTC
V: TRBV6-5; D: NA; J: TRBJ2-2; size: NA; CDR3: CASSPGSADTGELFF; DNA: TGTGCCAGCAGCCCCGGGTCAGCGGACACCGGGGAGCTGTTTTTT
V: TRBV6-1; D: TRBD2; J: TRBJ2-3; size: NA; CDR3: CASSEFSGGPSTDTQYF; DNA: TGTGCCAGCAGTGAGTTTAGCGGGGGGCCGAGCACAGATACGCAGTATTTT
V: TRBV7-9; D: NA; J: TRBJ2-6; size: once; CDR3: CASSLDSSGANVLTF; DNA: TGTGCCAGCAGCTTAGACAGCTCTGGGGCCAACGTCCTGACTTTC
V: TRBV7-8; D: TRBD2; J: TRBJ2-7; size: NA; CDR3: CASSLVAGEIDEQYF; DNA: TGTGCCAGCAGCTTAGTGGCGGGGGAGATAGACGAGCAGTACTTC
V: TRBV19; D: TRBD2; J: TRBJ2-2; size: NA; CDR3: CASSIGRLAGGYTGELFF; DNA: TGTGCCAGTAGTATCGGTCGGCTAGCGGGGGGCTACACCGGGGAGCTGTTTTTT
V: TRBV10-3; D: NA; J: TRBJ1-1; size: NA; CDR3: CAISGFFGGRNTEAFF; DNA: TGTGCCATCAGTGGGTTCTTTGGGGGGAGGAACACTGAAGCTTTCTTT
V: TRBV7-2; D: NA; J: TRBJ1-1; size: once; CDR3: CASSLLLRNTEAFF; DNA: TGTGCCAGCAGCCTCCTTCTACGGAACACTGAAGCTTTCTTT
V: TRBV27; D: TRBD1; J: TRBJ1-5; size: once; CDR3: CASSRQGRNQPQHF; DNA: TGTGCCAGCAGTAGACAGGGTCGCAATCAGCCCCAGCATTTT
V: TRBV5-5; D: TRBD1; J: TRBJ2-7; size: NA; CDR3: CASSWTGYEQYF; DNA: TGTGCCAGCAGCTGGACAGGGTACGAGCAGTACTTC
V: TRBV6-5; D: NA; J: TRBJ2-5; size: NA; CDR3: CASPSRYQETQYF; DNA: TGTGCCAGTCCCTCCCGGTACCAAGAGACCCAGTACTTC
V: TRBV5-1; D: TRBD1; J: TRBJ1-1; size: NA; CDR3: CASSSGGTEAFF; DNA: TGCGCCAGCAGCTCAGGGGGGACTGAAGCTTTCTTT
V: TRBV27; D: NA; J: TRBJ2-3; size: NA; CDR3: CASSFLGQTDTQYF; DNA: TGTGCCAGCAGTTTTTTGGGCCAAACAGATACGCAGTATTTT
V: TRBV9; D: NA; J: TRBJ1-4; size: NA; CDR3: CASSGTPGGRANEKLFF; DNA: TGTGCCAGCAGCGGAACCCCGGGGGGTAGGGCTAATGAAAAACTGTTTTTT
V: TRBV6-5; D: TRBD2; J: TRBJ2-7; size: NA; CDR3: CASSSARGLGYEQYF; DNA: TGTGCCAGCAGTTCCGCGCGGGGGTTGGGCTACGAGCAGTACTTC
V: TRBV5-4; D: NA; J: TRBJ2-5; size: NA; CDR3: CASSLSASGETQYF; DNA: TGTGCCAGCAGCTTGAGTGCGTCCGGGGAGACCCAGTACTTC